The source of this T cell receptor beta chain is a study of hypomethylating agent response in myelodysplastic syndrome. Libraries were prepared by immunoSEQ multiplex PCR; TCRdb keeps only in-frame clonotypes and omits some of them. Among several thousand clones, around 90% were seen once, and the ten largest hold around 14%. The sample here was bone marrow, taken before or after starting hypomethylating agent treatment for myelodysplastic syndrome (not recorded which). The origin of this receptor is a human donor with myelodysplastic syndrome.

The DNA of the CDR3 is TGTGCCAGCAGTGGGACAGTGCCAACTAATGAAAAACTGTTTTTT. Protein product: CASSGTVPTNEKLFF. This chain uses TRBV2 with TRBJ1-4; a possible D gene is TRBD1 (6 bases). The CDR3 totals 15 residues. Germline V gene data show CDR1 as SNHLY and CDR2 as FYNNEI. V was cut by 4 bases and J by 0 bases, with 9 bases left in between. The variable domain in full, completed from reference TRBV2 and TRBJ1-4, reads EPEVTQTPSHQVTQMGQEVILRCVPISNHLYFYWYRQILGQKVEFLVSFYNNEISEKSEIFDDQFSVERPDGSNFTLKIRSTKLEDSAMYFCASSGTVPTNEKLFFGSGTQLSVL.